The clone carrying this T cell receptor beta chain was counted a few times. Its specificity is unknown. The data were taken from a study of cytomegalovirus exposure and HLA in healthy donors. The PCR was carried out with 60 Vbeta primers and 13 Jbeta primers. The assay was immunoSEQ multiplex PCR, and TCRdb's table has in-frame clones only and misses some. Of 97,000 or so clones listed, 60% to 80% are singletons. Study-level findings and limits: The study had only CMV serostatus as immune exposure information. When analyzed later, a missense DCLRE1C variant was found to be linked to TCR beta V- and J-gene trimming.

This CDR3 contains 14 residues. Trimming cost V 4 bases and J 1 base, with 5 bases left between them. Per the germline V gene, CDR1 is SGHAT and CDR2 is FQNNGV. This sequence originates from a male donor in good health and CMV-seropositive. This chain uses TRBV11-2 with TRBJ2-6; D is possibly TRBD2 (5 bases). Sequenced input: PBMCs. CDR3 residues: CASSSGSGANVLTF. The CDR3, as DNA: TGTGCCAGCAGCTCGGGGTCTGGGGCCAACGTCCTGACTTTC. The whole variable domain, filled in from reference TRBV11-2 and TRBJ2-6, reads EAGVAQSPRYKIIEKRQSVAFWCNPISGHATLYWYQQILGQGPKLLIQFQNNGVVDDSQLPKDRFSAERLKGVDSTLKIQPAKLEDSAVYLCASSSGSGANVLTFGAGSRLTVL.